The clone carrying this T cell receptor beta chain was seen more than once but under ten times. These data are taken from a study of identical twins. The CDR3 totals 14 residues. Germline assignment: CDR1 DFQATT and CDR2 SNEGSKA (reference sequence). The trim removed 3 bases at V and 3 bases at J, leaving 7 bases unmatched. Each CDR3 protein is one row after TCRdb ran MiXCR on the 5' RACE reads. The sample has 1.5 million to 2 million distinct CDR3 sequences, around 33% seen once; the top ten hold around 0.25%. The chain combines TRBV20-1 with TRBJ2-7; 8 bases are a match to TRBD2. Sequencing was done on a sample of cord blood. The receptor was isolated from a newborn girl in good health. Here the CDR3 DNA reads TGCAGTGCTAGTTTCGTAGCGGGGATCTACGAGCAGTACTTC. This gives the protein CSASFVAGIYEQYF.